The 11 T cell receptor beta chains below all came from one sample that was sequenced in a study of Tregs in tolerant kidney transplant recipients (dated by TCRdb to between 2019 and 2020). Library prep was done by the immunoSEQ multiplex PCR assay. Held by TCRdb, this immuneACCESS table contains in-frame sequences only and omits some clones. Under half of the omission traces to an unresolved V gene where checked; the cause of the rest is unknown. This sample holds roughly 120,000 clones; 92% were observed only once. The ten largest clones represent roughly 0.63% of the sample. The source material was CD4+ T cells from blood. The receptor set was obtained from a human donor in good health.

V gene TRBV6-6 combines with J gene TRBJ2-2; D uncertain. The V gene's germline CDR1 is MNHNY and CDR2 SVGAGI (reference sequence). Deletions cut 10 bases from V and 8 bases from J, with 14 bases between. This CDR3 spans 12 amino acids. The CDR3 protein is CATRYPSGELFF. CDR3 nucleotides: TGTGCCACCCGTTATCCCTCAGGGGAGCTGTTTTTT.

CDR3 coding DNA: TGTGCCAGCAGCTATTTCGAGGGCGGCCCGACGGGAACGCAGTATTTT. Amino acid sequence: CASSYFEGGPTGTQYF. This chain connects TRBV7-3 to TRBJ2-3; weak D call: TRBD2 (5 bases). Deletions cut 4 bases from V and 9 bases from J, with 23 bases between. Germline V gene sequence: CDR1 SGHTA, CDR2 FQGTGA. This CDR3 spans 16 amino acids. Full variable domain (outside the CDR3, taken from reference TRBV7-3 and TRBJ2-3): GAGVSQTPSNKVTEKGKYVELRCDPISGHTALYWYRQSLGQGPEFLIYFQGTGAADDSGLPNDRFFAVRPEGSVSTLKIQRTERGDSAVYLCASSYFEGGPTGTQYFGPGTRLTVL.

The chain couples TRBV15 to TRBJ2-3, with 8 nucleotides matching TRBD1. This CDR3 has 13 amino acids. The V gene's germline CDR1 is LNHNV and CDR2 YYDKDF (reference sequence). Trimming took 2 bases from V and 6 from J; bases not matched to a gene: 1. The CDR3 region is CATSRNRGDTQYF. CDR3 nucleotide sequence: TGTGCCACCAGCAGAAACAGGGGGGATACGCAGTATTTT.

The chain combines TRBV7-2 with TRBJ2-7; D is possibly TRBD2 (6 bases). Germline values: CDR1 SGHTA, CDR2 FQGNSA. This CDR3 has 15 residues. V was trimmed by 4 bases and J by 3 bases, leaving 16 bases between them. The CDR3: CASSSVFSGLYEQYF. In DNA form, the CDR3 reads TGTGCCAGCAGCTCCGTTTTTAGCGGCCTCTACGAGCAGTACTTC. Together with reference TRBV7-2 and TRBJ2-7, the CDR3 gives the full variable domain: GAGVSQSPSNKVTEKGKDVELRCDPISGHTALYWYRQSLGQGLEFLIYFQGNSAPDKSGLPSDRFSAERTGGSVSTLTIQRTQQEDSAVYLCASSSVFSGLYEQYFGPGTRLTVT.

The J gene is TRBJ1-5, the V gene TRBV7-8, with 7 nucleotides matching TRBD1. J lost 2 bases, V lost 3 bases, and 4 bases had no gene match. Germline-derived CDR1 and CDR2 are SGHVS and FQNEAQ. The CDR3 has 15 amino acids. The CDR3 loop reads CASSLATGRNQPQHF. The CDR3 bases are TGTGCCAGCAGCTTGGCGACAGGGCGCAATCAGCCCCAGCATTTT.

This chain links TRBV19 with TRBJ2-1; 7 positions agree with TRBD1. The germline V gene encodes CDR1 LNHDA and CDR2 SQIVND (reference sequence). With V trimmed by 7 bases and J by 5 bases, 11 bases remained unmatched. CDR3 length: 15 residues. The CDR3: CASTRDRDGDNEQFF. The CDR3 coding sequence is TGTGCCAGTACAAGAGACAGGGATGGTGACAATGAGCAGTTCTTC.

The chain joins TRBV20-1 to TRBJ2-7, with D unclear. Germline CDR1 DFQATT, CDR2 SNEGSKA (reference sequence). The CDR3 runs 11 residues. Trimming took 5 bases from V and 2 from J, leaving 7 bases between them. The CDR3 loop is CSAFYPYEQYF. CDR3 in DNA: TGCAGTGCTTTTTATCCCTACGAGCAGTACTTC.

The chain recombines TRBV2 with TRBJ1-4; no clear D gene. CDR1 is SNHLY and CDR2 is FYNNEI in the germline V gene. The V gene lost 6 bases and the J gene lost 8 bases, with 13 bases spanning the gap. The CDR3 runs to 13 residues. The CDR3 nucleotides are TGTGCCAGCAGGAGGGAGCGGCGGGAAAAACTGTTTTTT. This sequence encodes CASRRERREKLFF.

The rearrangement links TRBV12-1 to TRBJ1-2. TRBV12-1 is designated a pseudogene. This CDR3 contains 15 residues. The CDR3: CASSFTAIPVYGYTF. The CDR3, as DNA: TGTGCCAGCAGCTTTACGGCAATCCCGGTCTATGGCTACACCTTC.

In this sample, this clone turned up a few times. The gene calls are TRBV27 and TRBJ2-2, with D unresolved. This CDR3 region has 13 residues. The germline CDR1 and CDR2 sequences are MNHEY and SMNVEV (reference sequence). V was cut by 1 base and J by 7 bases, with 7 bases left in between. Here the CDR3 reads CASSLWGNGELFF. The DNA of the CDR3 is TGTGCCAGCAGTTTATGGGGAAACGGGGAGCTGTTTTTT.

V usage is TRBV2 and J usage is TRBJ2-3; D uncertain. The germline V gene has CDR1 SNHLY and CDR2 FYNNEI. The CDR3 contains 14 residues. V shed 6 bases and J shed 2 bases, with 12 bases lying between them. The CDR3 sequence is CASSARDDTDTQYF. CDR3 bases: TGTGCCAGCAGCGCTCGCGACGACACAGATACGCAGTATTTT.